This passage covers 10 T cell receptor beta chains from one sample sequenced in a study of spatial heterogeneity in lung cancer. Time point indicated: blood at routine non-recurrence follow-up after resection. Sequencing of whole RNA from tumor, nontumor lung or frozen PBMC involved no sorting. MiXCR, applied by TCRdb to the 5' RACE reads, yields one record per CDR3 protein. The repertoire consists of 50,000 to 60,000 distinct CDR3 sequences, with less than 9% occurring once and the leading ten covering 35% to 45%. The source material was PBMCs, sampled at follow-up. Receptor source: a female donor with early-stage non-small cell lung cancer.

In the case of this clonotype: Its ends do not fully match the called genes, so a read error is possible. The chain carries TRBV7-7 and TRBJ2-3; D call uncertain. Germline V lookup: CDR1 SSHAT, CDR2 FNYEAQ (reference sequence). This CDR3 has 14 residues. The CDR3 sequence: CASSPGSGLDTQYF. Written as DNA, the CDR3 is TGTGCTAGCAGCCCTGGGTCAGGATTGGATACGCAGTATTTT.

This clonotype has a single count. A much larger clone lies one base from this, so it may be a read error. The genes are TRBV27 and TRBJ1-1; D uncertain. The V gene lost 5 bases and the J gene lost 0 bases, with 4 bases spanning the gap. The CDR3 covers 12 residues. CDR1 is MNHEY and CDR2 is SMNVEV in the germline V gene (reference sequence). DNA of the CDR3: TGTGCCAGCAGTACATTGAACACTGAAGCTTTCTTT. Amino acids: CASSTLNTEAFF.

This clonotype was seen ten or more times. The chain combines TRBV11-2 with TRBJ1-2; D possibly corresponds to TRBD1 (5 bases). CDR1 SGHAT and CDR2 FQNNGV come from the germline V gene. V was cut by 5 bases and J by 0 bases, with 13 bases left in between. This CDR3 region has 15 residues. Here the CDR3 reads CASSPGYRANYGYTF. In DNA, the CDR3 is TGTGCCAGCAGCCCAGGGTACAGAGCTAACTATGGCTACACCTTC.

This clonotype came up many times. The chain employs TRBV10-2 and TRBJ1-4; possible D gene TRBD1, 5 bases. This CDR3 is 14 amino acids long. In germline, CDR1 is WSHSY, CDR2 SAAADI. Trimming stripped 10 bases from V and 3 bases from J, with 15 bases between. In DNA form, the CDR3 reads TGCGCCACAAAGCGGGGGGAACCTAATGAAAAACTGTTTTTT. Translated, it gives CATKRGEPNEKLFF.

There are many counts of this clonotype. V usage is TRBV3-1 and J usage is TRBJ1-5; D uncertain. V was pared by 2 bases and J by 7 bases, with 9 bases between. Germline V gives CDR1 LGHDT, CDR2 YNNKEL (reference sequence). There are 13 residues in the CDR3. CDR3 region: CASSQMPEQPQHF. CDR3 sequence (DNA): TGTGCCAGCAGCCAAATGCCGGAGCAGCCCCAGCATTTT.

There are a few counts of this clonotype. The chain links TRBV29-1 to TRBJ1-2; unclear D gene. CDR3 length equals 13 residues. Germline values: CDR1 SQVTM, CDR2 ANQGSEA. V lost 5 bases and J 1 base, leaving 11 bases between the germline ends. CDR3 sequence: CSVLGVLNYGYTF. The CDR3 DNA is TGCAGCGTTTTAGGAGTACTTAACTATGGCTACACCTTC. The whole variable domain, filled in from reference TRBV29-1 and TRBJ1-2, reads SAVISQKPSRDICQRGTSLTIQCQVDSQVTMMFWYRQQPGQSLTLIATANQGSEATYESGFVIDKFPISRPNLTFSTLTVSNMSPEDSSIYLCSVLGVLNYGYTFGSGTRLTVV.

This clonotype was detected ten times or more. This chain joins TRBV29-1 and TRBJ1-2; D is uncertain. V dropped 3 bases and J dropped 5 bases, with 13 bases sitting between them. The CDR3 has 13 residues. CDR1 and CDR2 from the germline V gene are SQVTM and ANQGSEA. The CDR3 bases are TGCAGCGTTGATACACCGGCGGGATATGGCTACACCTTC. This translates into CSVDTPAGYGYTF.

This clonotype was recorded many times. V is TRBV29-1 and J is TRBJ2-7; D might be TRBD1 (5 bases). This CDR3 is 12 amino acids long. The V gene lost 6 bases and the J gene lost 5 bases, with 14 bases spanning the gap. Germline CDR1 and CDR2: SQVTM and ANQGSEA. The CDR3 loop reads CSVGPQGNEQYF. The CDR3 DNA reads TGCAGCGTGGGGCCCCAGGGAAACGAGCAGTACTTC.

Ten or more counts support this clonotype. The V call is TRBV6-1, the J call TRBJ2-1; D is perhaps TRBD2 (6 bases). V lost 7 bases, J lost 2 bases, and 18 bases lay in between. Per germline, CDR1 MNHNS and CDR2 SASEGT. CDR3 size: 16 residues. The CDR3 is CASTLRRGDTYNEQFF. CDR3 in DNA: TGTGCCAGCACCCTTCGTCGCGGGGATACCTACAATGAGCAGTTCTTC.

In its sample, this clonotype was seen many times. The chain links TRBV29-1 to TRBJ2-2; no reliable D call. V was clipped by 7 bases and J by 2 bases, with 17 bases between them. The CDR3 runs to 15 residues. Germline V CDR1 and CDR2: SQVTM, ANQGSEA. Here the CDR3 reads CSATGIGSNTGELFF. DNA of the CDR3: TGCAGCGCCACCGGAATAGGGTCCAACACCGGGGAGCTGTTTTTT.